Sequencing of this T cell receptor beta chain was carried out in a study of shared clonotypes between healthy human individuals. General study results and limits: The authors expected sequencing depth to affect clonotype sharing among donors. A limitation of the genetic and exposure-history diversity represented arose from few donors. Naive CD4 clonotypes were shared across a handful of donors at about 5.3%.

The naive CD8 population came from CD45RO-negative cells selected for CCR7, without terminally differentiated effector memory CD45RA+ cells. Turning to this clone: What it recognizes is unknown.

Profiled with immunoSEQ multiplex PCR; TCRdb holds only in-frame clones, not every one. This table holds around 2,100,000 clones, roughly 94% found once. This CDR3 region has 18 residues. Germline V CDR1 and CDR2: SGHDT, YYEEEE. Trimming cost V 0 bases and J 7 bases; bases outside gene matches: 9. Material: naive CD8+ T cells sorted from blood. This clonotype was obtained from a man between 18 and 29 years old in good health. The V and J genes are TRBV5-6 and TRBJ2-2, with 13 nucleotides matching TRBD2. In DNA, the CDR3 is TGTGCCAGCAGCTTGGCCAGCCGACTAGCGGGAGGTTACGGGGAGCTGTTTTTT. As protein: CASSLASRLAGGYGELFF.